This is a list of T cell receptor beta chains from one sample in a study of Ad26.COV2.S vaccination and SARS-CoV-2 variants. Clones were read by immunoSEQ multiplex PCR, and TCRdb kept only the in-frame ones, dropping some. The sample contains about 480,000 clones, 70% to 90% of which appear only once. Specimen: peripheral blood, collected in a trial of Ad26.COV2.S vaccine versus placebo. These receptors were obtained from a person aged 18-65 years who received the Ad26.COV2.S COVID-19 vaccine or a placebo. Each CDR3 is given with its conserved first and last residue.

J gene | V gene | CDR3 protein
TRBJ1-1 | TRBV29-1 | CSVRSGSDTEAFF
TRBJ1-2 | TRBV5-6 | CASSWGDRSNYGYTF
TRBJ2-1 | TRBV12-3/TRBV12-4 | CASSSRDEQFF
TRBJ2-6 | TRBV4-2 | CASTGSLRSGANVLTF
TRBJ1-6 | TRBV4-2 | CASSQGPRTGNSPLHF
TRBJ2-1 | TRBV20-1 | CSASGTGQFF
TRBJ2-5 | TRBV15 | CATSRGEGTQYF
TRBJ2-7 | TRBV28 | CASRKPGGTGFRYEQYF
TRBJ2-3 | TRBV10-3 | CAISRTSGSGDTQYF
TRBJ1-4 | TRBV9 | CASSVEGGKDEKLFF
TRBJ2-1 | TRBV5-6 | CASSLASYNEQFF
TRBJ1-3 | TRBV6-1 | CASSERVVQGISGNTIYF
TRBJ1-2 | TRBV2 | CASSAGYGYTF
TRBJ1-2 | TRBV18 | CASSPKTGDYGYTF
TRBJ1-5 | TRBV28 | CASSFWGQPQHF
TRBJ2-7 | TRBV9 | CASSVGLGYEQYF
TRBJ2-3 | TRBV7-3 | CASSFGQGITDTQYF
TRBJ1-2 | TRBV11-2 | CASSSKGRLTWGYGYTF
TRBJ2-7 | TRBV28 | CASTPGTRAYEQYF
TRBJ1-2 | TRBV21-1 | CASSKDGGDPYGYTF
TRBJ1-6 | TRBV4-2 | CASSQAPRANNSPLHF
TRBJ2-3 | TRBV2 | CASSRGTDTQYF
TRBJ2-1 | TRBV19 | CASSPSQGAGGNEQFF
TRBJ2-5 | TRBV7-2 | CASSLIGGRAEETQYF
TRBJ2-3 | TRBV27 | CASSLTRDTQYF
TRBJ2-7 | TRBV29-1 | CSVRLAGEGEQYF
TRBJ2-1 | TRBV14 | CASSLLTSSYNEQFF
TRBJ1-2 | TRBV19 | CASTQGHNYGYTF
TRBJ1-1 | TRBV30 | CAWSAGILEAFF
TRBJ2-7 | TRBV6-5 | CASSTTVGSYEQYF
TRBJ2-3 | TRBV6-5 | CASMGVKFTDTQYF
TRBJ2-7 | TRBV29-1 | CSVRLASGEQYF
TRBJ2-5 | TRBV2 | CASRTTSGRGGETQYF
TRBJ1-5 | TRBV12-3/TRBV12-4 | CASRQGGNQPQHF
TRBJ1-2 | TRBV5-4 | CASRRQGGNYGYTF
TRBJ2-3 | TRBV2 | CASESTDTQYF
TRBJ2-1 | TRBV11-1 | CASSWGIEQFF
TRBJ2-2 | TRBV21-1 | CARSEGDTGELFF
TRBJ2-5 | TRBV7-9 | CASSRRQETQYF
TRBJ1-2 | TRBV19 | CAAESNYGYTF
TRBJ1-1 | TRBV27 | CASSLLSRTNTEAFF
TRBJ2-4 | TRBV4-2 | CASSPSGTGGKNIQYF
TRBJ2-1 | TRBV7-9 | CASSPVGFVDEQFF
TRBJ2-5 | TRBV5-1 | CASSGRTSANRETQYF
TRBJ2-3 | TRBV12-3/TRBV12-4 | CASSLDTQYF
TRBJ2-7 | TRBV7-9 | CASSLVARSYEQYF
TRBJ1-1 | TRBV23-1 | CASRPQGARDTEAFF
TRBJ2-1 | TRBV6-5 | CASSWAPGKHNEQFF
TRBJ2-2 | TRBV24-1 | CATSGFPQSTGELFF
TRBJ1-1 | TRBV7-9 | CASSLNTEAFF
TRBJ2-3 | TRBV5-4 | CASSTFGLAGGDTQYF
TRBJ1-2 | TRBV7-2 | CASSLATGTVHGYTF
TRBJ1-1 | TRBV6-6 | CASRPPLTGPTEAFF
TRBJ2-5 | TRBV7-9 | CASSLLSPTAETQYF
TRBJ2-5 | TRBV14 | CASSSGGWETQYF
TRBJ1-5 | TRBV24-1 | CATSESNQPQHF
TRBJ1-1 | TRBV3-1/TRBV3-2 | CASSPGTGGTEAFF
TRBJ2-3 | TRBV7-6 | CASSLRQGKGDTQYF
TRBJ2-7 | TRBV6-2/TRBV6-3 | CASSSDGLLYEQYF